A single sample is the source of the 25 T cell receptor beta chains below, sequenced in a study of blood T cell repertoires in COVID-19 (dated by TCRdb to 2018 to 2021). Library preparation employed the immunoSEQ multiplex PCR assay. TCRdb took this table from immuneACCESS and kept in-frame rearrangements with V and J called. Such tables lack part of the clones; where checked against another copy, unresolved V genes explain under half of the gap, and the rest is unexplained. The sample profile shows 200,000 to 250,000 clones; more than 65% of them were found once. The leading ten clones occupy 3% to 4.5% of the sample. The sequenced material came from peripheral blood. These TCRs come from an elderly woman with acute or convalescent COVID-19.

This chain connects TRBV6-2 or TRBV6-3 to TRBJ2-7, with TRBD2 matching 13 bases. Germline CDR1 is MNHEY and CDR2 is SVGEGT. The CDR3 runs to 15 residues. V lost 2 bases, J lost 6 bases, and 4 bases stayed unmatched. The CDR3 spells CASSYLLAGGSEQYF. The CDR3 bases are TGTGCCAGCAGTTACCTACTAGCGGGGGGGAGCGAGCAGTACTTC.

This sequence joins TRBV9 and TRBJ1-1; TRBD1 is a possible D gene (5 bases). The CDR3 spans 14 residues. Deletions cut 0 bases from V and 1 base from J, with 7 bases between. The germline CDR1 and CDR2 sequences are SGDLS and YYNGEE. CDR3 protein: CASSVDQGNTEAFF. The DNA for the CDR3 is TGTGCCAGCAGCGTAGACCAGGGGAACACTGAAGCTTTCTTT.

The chain uses TRBV11-3 and TRBJ2-7; TRBD2 agrees at 7 bases. After removal of 3 bases from V and 6 bases from J, the junction contained 5 bases not matched to a gene. Germline lookup yields CDR1 SGHNT and CDR2 YENEEA. This CDR3 has 13 amino acids. The CDR3 here is CASSLGGVREQYF. In DNA form, the CDR3 reads TGTGCCAGCAGCTTGGGGGGGGTCCGCGAGCAGTACTTC.

In nucleotides, the CDR3 is TGTGCCAGCAGCTTGGCAGGGACAAATCAGCCCCAGCATTTT. Translation gives CASSLAGTNQPQHF. V gene TRBV5-4 combines with J gene TRBJ1-5; D might be TRBD1 (6 bases). The germline gives CDR1 SGHNT, CDR2 YYREEE (reference sequence). V was trimmed by 0 bases and J by 4 bases, leaving 8 bases between them. CDR3 length: 14 residues. The variable domain in full, completed from reference TRBV5-4 and TRBJ1-5, reads ETGVTQSPTHLIKTRGQQVTLRCSSQSGHNTVSWYQQALGQGPQFIFQYYREEENGRGNFPPRFSGLQFPNYSSELNVNALELDDSALYLCASSLAGTNQPQHFGDGTRLSIL.

In its sample, this clone was seen once. The gene calls are TRBV12-3 or TRBV12-4 and TRBJ2-7, with D unresolved. The CDR3 is made up of 11 amino acids. V was clipped by 3 bases and J by 6 bases, with 6 bases between them. CDR3 region: CASSFSREQYF. DNA of the CDR3: TGTGCCAGCAGTTTTTCGCGCGAGCAGTACTTC.

The CDR3 is CASSTTGRGDTEAFF. For the CDR3, the DNA is TGTGCCAGTAGTACAACAGGGAGAGGGGACACTGAAGCTTTCTTT. This chain joins TRBV19 and TRBJ1-1, with a possible D match to TRBD1 (6 bases). In germline, CDR1 is LNHDA, CDR2 SQIVND (reference sequence). This CDR3 comprises 15 residues. Trimming removed 4 bases at V and 3 bases at J, with 15 bases between.

The J gene is TRBJ1-1, the V gene TRBV6-5; TRBD1 matches 9 bases. This CDR3 is built from 12 residues. Germline CDR1 is MNHEY and CDR2 is SVGAGI. After removal of 4 bases from V and 8 bases from J, the junction contained 2 bases not matched to a gene. CDR3 sequence: CASSFTGGEAFF. The CDR3 DNA follows: TGTGCCAGCAGTTTCACAGGGGGCGAAGCTTTCTTT.

This rearrangement joins TRBV7-3 to TRBJ2-1; TRBD2 matches at 14 bases. The germline CDR1 and CDR2 sequences are SGHTA and FQGTGA. V lost 2 bases, J lost 10 bases, and 4 bases stayed unmatched. The CDR3 length is 15 residues. CDR3 residues: CASSLLGLAGEEQFF. The CDR3 DNA is TGTGCCAGCAGCTTACTGGGACTAGCGGGGGAGGAGCAGTTCTTC.

The chain has TRBV3-1 (or the pseudogene TRBV3-2) and TRBJ1-5; tentative D call: TRBD1 (5 bases). The CDR3 has 18 residues. Deletions cut 4 bases from V and 6 bases from J, with 25 bases between. CDR1 and CDR2 (germline): LGHDT, YNNKEL (reference sequence). CDR3 nucleotides: TGTGCCAGCAGCCCAAGTCAAGCTGTGTCAGGGTTTCTTCAGCCCCAGCATTTT. Encoded protein: CASSPSQAVSGFLQPQHF.

V gene TRBV3-1 (or the pseudogene TRBV3-2) combines with J gene TRBJ1-6; 9 bases line up with TRBD1. This CDR3 has 13 residues. Germline loops: CDR1 LGHDT, CDR2 YNNKEL (reference sequence). V dropped 5 bases and J dropped 8; count of bases not matched to a gene: 1. This CDR3 reads CASSDRGYSPLHF. The CDR3 DNA reads TGTGCCAGCAGCGACAGGGGGTATTCACCCCTCCACTTT.

The J gene is TRBJ1-1, the V gene TRBV10-3; the D gene is possibly TRBD1 (5 bases). Germline CDR1 is ENHRY and CDR2 is SYGVKD. The CDR3 contains 13 residues. V lost 3 bases to trimming and J lost 3 bases, with 8 bases between them. CDR3 DNA: TGTGCCATCAGTGAAACCAGGGACACTGAAGCTTTCTTT. As protein: CAISETRDTEAFF.

This clone was seen a handful of times. This chain links TRBV11-2 with TRBJ2-2; 7 nucleotides match TRBD2. With V trimmed by 5 bases and J by 4 bases, 1 base remained unmatched. In germline, CDR1 is SGHAT, CDR2 FQNNGV. CDR3 length: 13 amino acids. CDR3 region: CASSPSGTGELFF. The CDR3 DNA is TGTGCCAGCAGCCCTAGCGGCACCGGGGAGCTGTTTTTT.

The chain combines TRBV18 with TRBJ2-7; 8 bases are a match to TRBD1. Germline CDR1 and CDR2: KGHSH and LQKENI. The length of the CDR3 is 14 residues. V shed 4 bases, J shed 0 bases, and the junction held 2 bases outside the gene matches. The DNA for the CDR3 is TGTGCCAGCTCACTGGACAGGGACTCCTACGAGCAGTACTTC. Translated, it gives CASSLDRDSYEQYF.

The chain is built from TRBV10-3 and TRBJ1-2, with a tentative D call TRBD1 (5 bases). The germline V gene has CDR1 ENHRY and CDR2 SYGVKD. This CDR3 is built from 13 residues. The ends were cut back, 2 bases at V and 4 bases at J, with 8 bases in the middle. DNA for the CDR3: TGTGCCATCAGTGAGCAGGGAGGCTATGGCTACACCTTC. Protein sequence: CAISEQGGYGYTF.

The table lists this clone with a count of one. The germline gene is not matched at one end of the junction; a read error may be the cause. The chain uses TRBV10-3 and TRBJ1-5, with D perhaps TRBD1 (6 bases). Germline values: CDR1 ENHRY, CDR2 SYGVKD. The CDR3 runs to 12 residues. Here the CDR3 DNA reads TGTGCCATCAGTGAGCATACAGGGCCCAGGGATTTT. Translation gives CAISEHTGPRDF.

V usage is TRBV9 and J usage is TRBJ2-1, with D maybe TRBD2 (7 bases). The CDR3 loop spans 17 amino acids. Germline lookup yields CDR1 SGDLS and CDR2 YYNGEE. Trimming took off 3 bases at V and 6 bases at J, with 22 bases between the two ends. CDR3 in DNA: TGTGCCAGCAGCGCCCCGAAGGGGAGGGGGGGCCGCAATGAGCAGTTCTTC. Its protein is CASSAPKGRGGRNEQFF.

This clone was recorded once. This chain joins TRBV7-2 and TRBJ1-5; TRBD1 aligns across 8 bases. Trimming removed 6 bases from V and 4 bases from J; junction bases left unmatched: 8. CDR1 is SGHTA, CDR2 FQGNSA, per germline. This CDR3 contains 15 residues. CDR3 amino acids: CASSSDRAWNQPQHF. CDR3 nucleotide sequence: TGTGCCAGCAGTTCGGACAGGGCCTGGAATCAGCCCCAGCATTTT.

The J gene is TRBJ1-6, the V gene TRBV6-5; maybe TRBD1 (5 bases). Germline V gives CDR1 MNHEY, CDR2 SVGAGI. This CDR3 contains 15 residues. Deletions cut 5 bases from V and 6 bases from J, with 14 bases between. The CDR3 loop reads CASSLLGGVNSPLHF. As DNA, the CDR3 is TGTGCCAGCAGTCTGTTGGGGGGAGTTAATTCACCCCTCCACTTT.

The rearrangement joins TRBV5-8 to TRBJ1-2; D is perhaps TRBD1 (5 bases). The CDR3 spans 13 residues. Trimming shortened V by 3 bases and J by 2 bases, and 8 bases separated the two germline ends. CDR1 is SGHTS and CDR2 is YDEGEE in the germline V gene. CDR3 nucleotide sequence: TGTGCCAGCAGCTCGCGGGGGAACTATGGCTACACCTTC. As protein: CASSSRGNYGYTF. Supplemented by reference TRBV5-8 and TRBJ1-2, the full variable domain reads EAGVTQSPTHLIKTRGQQATLRCSPISGHTSVYWYQQALGLGLQFLLWYDEGEERNRGNFPPRFSGRQFPNYSSELNVNALELEDSALYLCASSSRGNYGYTFGSGTRLTVV.

The genes are TRBV7-2 and TRBJ1-3; D possibly corresponds to TRBD1 (6 bases). The CDR3 spans 14 residues. Germline V gives CDR1 SGHTA, CDR2 FQGNSA. Trimming took 6 bases from V and 4 from J, leaving 13 bases between them. This CDR3 reads CASSPDSGGNTIYF. The CDR3 DNA sequence: TGTGCCAGCAGTCCGGACAGTGGGGGAAACACCATATATTTT.

The V and J genes are TRBV3-1 (or the pseudogene TRBV3-2) and TRBJ2-7; possibly TRBD1 for D (6 bases). The CDR3 is 14 residues long. Trimming removed 4 bases from V and 7 bases from J, with 17 bases in between. CDR1 and CDR2 (germline): LGHDT, YNNKEL (reference sequence). This CDR3 reads CASSPAGPTGEQYF. DNA for the CDR3: TGTGCCAGCAGCCCGGCCGGGCCTACAGGGGAGCAGTACTTC.

V is TRBV7-3 and J is TRBJ2-7, with a possible D match to TRBD2 (6 bases). Germline values: CDR1 SGHTA, CDR2 FQGTGA. Trimming removed 0 bases at V and 2 bases at J, with 11 bases between. The CDR3 covers 15 residues. In DNA form, the CDR3 reads TGTGCCAGCAGCTTAACGGGACTCAGAGCCTACGAGCAGTACTTC. Translating it yields CASSLTGLRAYEQYF. Together with reference TRBV7-3 and TRBJ2-7, the CDR3 gives the full variable domain: GAGVSQTPSNKVTEKGKYVELRCDPISGHTALYWYRQSLGQGPEFLIYFQGTGAADDSGLPNDRFFAVRPEGSVSTLKIQRTERGDSAVYLCASSLTGLRAYEQYFGPGTRLTVT.

In DNA form, the CDR3 reads TGTGCCAGCAGTCTTACAGGGTCCACTGAAGCTTTCTTT. It specifies CASSLTGSTEAFF. The chain employs TRBV27 and TRBJ1-1; D might be TRBD1 (6 bases). The V end was cut by 5 bases, the J end by 4 bases, with 11 bases between. The length of the CDR3 is 13 residues. The germline V gene encodes CDR1 MNHEY and CDR2 SMNVEV (reference sequence).

The chain has TRBV10-3 and TRBJ2-7; D is unresolved. V was pared by 0 bases and J by 6 bases, with 9 bases between. Germline lookup yields CDR1 ENHRY and CDR2 SYGVKD. The CDR3 contains 13 residues. The CDR3 sequence is CAISESSGSEQYF. For the CDR3, the DNA is TGTGCCATCAGTGAGTCGTCGGGTTCCGAGCAGTACTTC.

Comments on this clone: The junction does not match germline at one end; this may be a read error. V and J are TRBV6-5 and TRBJ1-1; D is possibly TRBD1 (5 bases). The CDR3 has 15 amino acids. Germline V gives CDR1 MNHEY, CDR2 SVGAGI. The CDR3 protein is CASIYQPGPNTEAFF. In DNA form, the CDR3 reads TGTGCCAGCATTTACCAGCCAGGGCCGAACACTGAAGCTTTCTTT.